This TCR beta chain stems from a study of cytomegalovirus exposure and HLA in healthy donors. Primers included in the PCR were 60 Vbeta and 13 Jbeta primers. Per the original data handling: Per a later analysis, the number of unique TCR beta chains was some 80 million, of which about 11 million were shared. Data came from immunoSEQ multiplex PCR; TCRdb stores just in-frame clones and leaves some out. The DNA gave D and trimming, while V, J and clone size come from that table. The data hold about 69,000 clones, with 68% observed a single time. This clone appeared a few times. The CDR3 sequence is 16 residues long. In germline, CDR1 is ENHRY, CDR2 SYGVKD. V lost 4 bases to trimming and J lost 5 bases; unmatched junction nucleotides: 9.

The sample was PBMCs. This sequence joins TRBV10-3 and TRBJ2-3, with TRBD2 matching 10 bases. This TCR was sampled from a woman in her 30s in good health and CMV-seronegative. The chain's CDR3 is CAISGQAGGQGDTQYF. The CDR3, as DNA: TGTGCCATCAGTGGTCAAGCGGGGGGGCAGGGAGATACGCAGTATTTT.